The clone carrying this T cell receptor (beta chain) has at least ten counts. Its target is unknown. Each donor who had ophthalmopathy showed moderate-to-severe activity, a CAS of ≥3, a NOSPECS of ≥4, and a duration under 3 months. The CDR3 spans 14 residues. Between the trimmed V and J ends, which lost 3 bases and 2 bases, there was a span of 11 bases. Germline V gives CDR1 ENHRY, CDR2 SYGVKD. These data are taken from a study of Graves' ophthalmopathy and Graves' hyperthyroidism. Study observations and caveats: Ophthalmopathy progression was predicted with 70.59% sensitivity and approximately 72% specificity.

Amplification of the TCR beta CDR3 regions used RNA transcripts (as template). RT-PCR with HTBI primers came first, then second-round multiplex PCR. MiXCR was run by TCRdb on the multiplex PCR reads, yielding one entry per CDR3 protein. In the table there are about 740,000 distinct CDR3 sequences, about 44% of which are singletons. V gene TRBV10-3 combines with J gene TRBJ2-7; D is unresolved. Sequenced material: peripheral blood. This TCR derives from an adult man with Graves' ophthalmopathy. The CDR3 here is CAISDSDRPYEQYF. As DNA, the CDR3 is TGTGCCATCAGTGACTCCGACCGGCCCTACGAGCAGTACTTC.